This T cell receptor (beta chain) was sequenced in a study of T cells in narcolepsy. In the study overall: Enrolled donors included narcolepsy type 1 or type 2 patients and healthy controls. Study results and caveats: Same-patient CSF and blood CD4+ T cell clonotypes included HCRT-specific and TRIB2-specific autoreactive ones. Reportedly, autoreactive clonotypes were serially detected in patients' blood but not controls'. Autoreactive clone sequences were missing from some blood memory CD4+ repertoires.

This clone appeared a single time. Its cognate antigen is unknown. Method: immunoSEQ multiplex PCR; TCRdb's copy keeps in-frame clones and lacks some. The profile shows tens of thousands of clones, around 88% of them singletons. The CDR3 consists of 15 residues. Deletions cut 1 base from V and 2 bases from J, with 10 bases between. The germline CDR1 and CDR2 sequences are LGHNA and YSLEER. This chain links TRBV4-3 with TRBJ2-3, with TRBD1 as a possible D gene (6 bases). Sequenced: CD45RA- memory CD4+ T cells from PBMCs. This sequence originates from a human donor with narcolepsy. The CDR3 sequence: CASSQGGPATDTQYF. In DNA, the CDR3 is TGCGCCAGCAGCCAAGGGGGGCCGGCCACAGATACGCAGTATTTT.